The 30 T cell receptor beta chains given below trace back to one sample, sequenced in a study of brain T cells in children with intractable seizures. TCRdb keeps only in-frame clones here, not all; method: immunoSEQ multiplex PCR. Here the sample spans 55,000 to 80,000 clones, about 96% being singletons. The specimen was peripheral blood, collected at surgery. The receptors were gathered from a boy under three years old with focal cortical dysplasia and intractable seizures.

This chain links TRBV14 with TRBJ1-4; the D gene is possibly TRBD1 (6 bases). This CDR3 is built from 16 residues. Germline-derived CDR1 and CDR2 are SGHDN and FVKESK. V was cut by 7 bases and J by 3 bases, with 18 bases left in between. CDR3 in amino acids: CASTSGWGRANEKLFF. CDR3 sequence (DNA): TGTGCCAGCACCTCAGGCTGGGGGCGGGCTAATGAAAAACTGTTTTTT.

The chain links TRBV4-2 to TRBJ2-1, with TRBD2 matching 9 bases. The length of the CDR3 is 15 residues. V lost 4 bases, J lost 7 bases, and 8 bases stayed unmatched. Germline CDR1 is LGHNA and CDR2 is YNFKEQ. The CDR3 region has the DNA TGTGCCAGCAGCCTCTGGCGGGGGGGCCAAAATGAGCAGTTCTTC. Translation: CASSLWRGGQNEQFF.

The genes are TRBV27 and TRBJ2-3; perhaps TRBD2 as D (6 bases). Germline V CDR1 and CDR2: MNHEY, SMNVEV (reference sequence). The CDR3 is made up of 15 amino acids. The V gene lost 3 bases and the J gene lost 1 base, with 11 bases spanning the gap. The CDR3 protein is CASSFTSPGTDTQYF. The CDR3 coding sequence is TGTGCCAGCAGTTTTACTAGCCCGGGCACAGATACGCAGTATTTT.

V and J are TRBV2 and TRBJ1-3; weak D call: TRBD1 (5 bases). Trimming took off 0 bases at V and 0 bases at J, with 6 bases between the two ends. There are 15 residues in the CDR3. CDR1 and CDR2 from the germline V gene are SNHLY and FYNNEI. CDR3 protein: CASSEAGPSGNTIYF. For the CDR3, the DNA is TGTGCCAGCAGTGAAGCGGGGCCCTCTGGAAACACCATATATTTT.

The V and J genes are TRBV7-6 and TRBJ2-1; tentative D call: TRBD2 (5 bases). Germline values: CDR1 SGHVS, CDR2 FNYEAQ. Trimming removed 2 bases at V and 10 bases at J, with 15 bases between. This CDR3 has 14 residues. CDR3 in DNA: TGTGCCAGCAGCTTATCAGTTCCCGCGGGCGAGCAGTTCTTC. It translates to CASSLSVPAGEQFF.

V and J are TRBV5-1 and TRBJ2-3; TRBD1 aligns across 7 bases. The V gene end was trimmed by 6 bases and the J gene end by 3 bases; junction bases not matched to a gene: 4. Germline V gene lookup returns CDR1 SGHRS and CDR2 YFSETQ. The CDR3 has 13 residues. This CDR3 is CASKQGRTDTQYF. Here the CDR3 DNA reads TGCGCCAGCAAACAGGGGCGGACAGATACGCAGTATTTT.

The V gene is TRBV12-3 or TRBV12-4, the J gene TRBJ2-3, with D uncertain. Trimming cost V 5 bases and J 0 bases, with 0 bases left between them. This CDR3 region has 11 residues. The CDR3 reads CASSSTDTQYF. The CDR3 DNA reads TGTGCCAGCAGTAGCACAGATACGCAGTATTTT.

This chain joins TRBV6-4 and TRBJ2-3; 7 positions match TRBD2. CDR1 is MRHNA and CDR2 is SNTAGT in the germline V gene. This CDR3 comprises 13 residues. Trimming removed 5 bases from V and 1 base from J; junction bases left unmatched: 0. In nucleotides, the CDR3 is TGTGCCAGCAGTAGCGGGGGCACAGATACGCAGTATTTT. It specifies CASSSGGTDTQYF.

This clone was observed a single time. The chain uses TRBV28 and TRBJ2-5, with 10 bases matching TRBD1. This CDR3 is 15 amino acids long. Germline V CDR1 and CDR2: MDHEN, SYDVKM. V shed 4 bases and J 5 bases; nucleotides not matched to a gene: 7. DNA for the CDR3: TGTGCCAGCAGTTCCCCGGGACAGGGGAGGGAGACCCAGTACTTC. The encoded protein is CASSSPGQGRETQYF.

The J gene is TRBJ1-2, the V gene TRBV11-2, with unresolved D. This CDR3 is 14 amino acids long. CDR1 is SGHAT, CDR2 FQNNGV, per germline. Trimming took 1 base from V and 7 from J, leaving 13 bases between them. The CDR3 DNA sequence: TGTGCCAGCAGCTTAGGTTTCAGAGGTGGTGGCTACACCTTC. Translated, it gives CASSLGFRGGGYTF.

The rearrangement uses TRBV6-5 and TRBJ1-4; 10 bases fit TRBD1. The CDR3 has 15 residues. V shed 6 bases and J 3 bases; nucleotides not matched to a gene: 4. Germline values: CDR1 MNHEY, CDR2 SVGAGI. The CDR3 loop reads CASSRQGAANEKLFF. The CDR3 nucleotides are TGTGCCAGCAGCAGACAGGGGGCGGCTAATGAAAAACTGTTTTTT.

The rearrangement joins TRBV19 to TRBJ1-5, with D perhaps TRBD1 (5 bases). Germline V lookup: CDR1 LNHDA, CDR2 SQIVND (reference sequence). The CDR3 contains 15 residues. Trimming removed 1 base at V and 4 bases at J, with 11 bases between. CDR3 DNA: TGTGCCAGTAGTATAGCTACCGGGGGAAATCAGCCCCAGCATTTT. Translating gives CASSIATGGNQPQHF.

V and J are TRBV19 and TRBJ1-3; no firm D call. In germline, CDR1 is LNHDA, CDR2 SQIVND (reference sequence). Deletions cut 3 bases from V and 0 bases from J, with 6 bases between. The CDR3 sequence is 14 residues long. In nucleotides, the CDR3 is TGTGCCAGTAGTATTTGGGGCTCTGGAAACACCATATATTTT. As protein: CASSIWGSGNTIYF.

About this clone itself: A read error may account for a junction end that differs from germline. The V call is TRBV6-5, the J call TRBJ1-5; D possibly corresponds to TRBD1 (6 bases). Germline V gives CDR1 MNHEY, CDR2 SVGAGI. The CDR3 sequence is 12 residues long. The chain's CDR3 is CASSYSRGGWVF. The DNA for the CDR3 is TGTGCCAGCAGTTACTCTAGGGGGGGCTGGGTTTTT.

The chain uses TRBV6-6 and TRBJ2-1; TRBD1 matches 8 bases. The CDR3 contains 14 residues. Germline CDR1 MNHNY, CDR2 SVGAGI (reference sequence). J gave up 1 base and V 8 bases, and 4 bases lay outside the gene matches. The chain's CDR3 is CASSGGASYNEQFF. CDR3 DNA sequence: TGTGCCAGCTCAGGGGGCGCGTCCTACAATGAGCAGTTCTTC.

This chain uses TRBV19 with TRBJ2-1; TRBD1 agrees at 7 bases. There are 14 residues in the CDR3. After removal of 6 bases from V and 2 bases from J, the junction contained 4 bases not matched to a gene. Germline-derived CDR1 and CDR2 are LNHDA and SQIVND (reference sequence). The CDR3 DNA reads TGTGCCAGTAGCCGACAGGGTACCTACAATGAGCAGTTCTTC. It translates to CASSRQGTYNEQFF.

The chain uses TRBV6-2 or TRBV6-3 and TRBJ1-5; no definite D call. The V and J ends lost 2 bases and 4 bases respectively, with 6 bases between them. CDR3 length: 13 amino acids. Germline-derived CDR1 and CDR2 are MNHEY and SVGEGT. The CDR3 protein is CASSYPNNQPQHF. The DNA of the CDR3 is TGTGCCAGCAGTTACCCCAATAATCAGCCCCAGCATTTT.

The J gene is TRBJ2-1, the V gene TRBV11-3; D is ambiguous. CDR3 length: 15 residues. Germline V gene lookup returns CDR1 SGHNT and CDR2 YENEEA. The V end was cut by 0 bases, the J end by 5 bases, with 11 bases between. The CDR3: CASSLDSGFDNEQFF. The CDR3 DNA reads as TGTGCCAGCAGCTTAGATAGTGGGTTCGACAATGAGCAGTTCTTC.

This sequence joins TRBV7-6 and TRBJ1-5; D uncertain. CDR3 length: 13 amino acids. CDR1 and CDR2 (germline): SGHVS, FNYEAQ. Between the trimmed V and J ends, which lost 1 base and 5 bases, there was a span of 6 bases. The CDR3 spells CASSLGRDQPQHF. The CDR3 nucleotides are TGTGCCAGCAGCTTAGGTAGGGATCAGCCCCAGCATTTT.

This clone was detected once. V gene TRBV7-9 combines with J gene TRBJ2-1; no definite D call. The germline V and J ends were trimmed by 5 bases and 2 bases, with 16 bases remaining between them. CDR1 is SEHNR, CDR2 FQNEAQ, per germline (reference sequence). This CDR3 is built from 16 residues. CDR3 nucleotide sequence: TGTGCCAGCAGCGGAAAGCCCGACTGGCCCTACAATGAGCAGTTCTTC. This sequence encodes CASSGKPDWPYNEQFF.

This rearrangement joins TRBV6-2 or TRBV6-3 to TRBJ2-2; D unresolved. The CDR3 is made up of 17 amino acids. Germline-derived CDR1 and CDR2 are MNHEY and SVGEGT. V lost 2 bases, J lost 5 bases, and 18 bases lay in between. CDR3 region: CASSYPFWQPQTGELFF. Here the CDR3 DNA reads TGTGCCAGCAGTTACCCCTTTTGGCAGCCCCAGACCGGGGAGCTGTTTTTT.

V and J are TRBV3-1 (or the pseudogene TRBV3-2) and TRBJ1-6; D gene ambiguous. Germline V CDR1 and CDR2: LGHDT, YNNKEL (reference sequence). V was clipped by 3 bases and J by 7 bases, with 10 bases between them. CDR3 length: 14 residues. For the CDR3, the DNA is TGTGCCAGCAGCCAGGGCTCGGGGAATTCACCCCTCCACTTT. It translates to CASSQGSGNSPLHF.

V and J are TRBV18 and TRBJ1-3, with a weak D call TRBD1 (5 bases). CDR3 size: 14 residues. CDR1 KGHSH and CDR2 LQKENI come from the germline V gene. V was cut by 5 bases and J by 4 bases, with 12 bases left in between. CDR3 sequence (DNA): TGTGCCAGCTCAATGGAACGGGGCGGAAACACCATATATTTT. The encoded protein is CASSMERGGNTIYF.

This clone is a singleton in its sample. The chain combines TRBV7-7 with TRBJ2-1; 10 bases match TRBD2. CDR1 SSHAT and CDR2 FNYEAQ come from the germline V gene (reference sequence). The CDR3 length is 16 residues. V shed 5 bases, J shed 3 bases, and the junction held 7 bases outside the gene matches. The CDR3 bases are TGTGCCAGCAGCCGCGGCCTAGCGGGGGTCTACAATGAGCAGTTCTTC. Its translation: CASSRGLAGVYNEQFF. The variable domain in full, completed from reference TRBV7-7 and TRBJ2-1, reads GAGVSQSPRYKVTKRGQDVTLRCDPISSHATLYWYQQALGQGPEFLTYFNYEAQPDKSGLPSDRFSAERPEGSISTLTIQRTEQRDSAMYRCASSRGLAGVYNEQFFGPGTRLTVL.

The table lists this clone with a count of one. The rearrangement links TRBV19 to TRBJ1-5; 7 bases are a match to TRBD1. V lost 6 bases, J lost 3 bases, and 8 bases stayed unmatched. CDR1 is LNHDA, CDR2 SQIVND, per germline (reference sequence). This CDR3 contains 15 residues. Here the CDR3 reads CASRTGAYSNQPQHF. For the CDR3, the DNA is TGTGCCAGTAGAACAGGGGCTTACTCCAATCAGCCCCAGCATTTT. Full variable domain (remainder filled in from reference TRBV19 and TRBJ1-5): DGGITQSPKYLFRKEGQNVTLSCEQNLNHDAMYWYRQDPGQGLRLIYYSQIVNDFQKGDIAEGYSVSREKKESFPLTVTSAQKNPTAFYLCASRTGAYSNQPQHFGDGTRLSIL.

As DNA, the CDR3 is TGTGCCAGCAGTGACTCGGCGCGGGAAAGGTACCAAGAGACCCAGTACTTC. As protein: CASSDSARERYQETQYF. This chain links TRBV6-4 with TRBJ2-5, with D possibly matching TRBD2 (6 bases). Germline CDR1 reads MRHNA; CDR2 reads SNTAGT. The V gene lost 0 bases and the J gene lost 0 bases, with 14 bases spanning the gap. This CDR3 has 17 residues.

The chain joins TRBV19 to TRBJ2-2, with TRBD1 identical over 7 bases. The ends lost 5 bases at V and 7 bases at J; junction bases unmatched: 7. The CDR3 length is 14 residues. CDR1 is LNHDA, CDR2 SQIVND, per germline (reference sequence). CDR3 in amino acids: CASSPRAGGGELFF. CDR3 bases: TGTGCCAGTAGTCCTCGGGCAGGGGGCGGGGAGCTGTTTTTT.

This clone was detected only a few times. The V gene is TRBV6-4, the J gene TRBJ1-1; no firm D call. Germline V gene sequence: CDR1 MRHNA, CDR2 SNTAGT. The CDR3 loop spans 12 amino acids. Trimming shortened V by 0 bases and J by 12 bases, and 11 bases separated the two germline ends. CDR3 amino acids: CASSDSPGMTFF. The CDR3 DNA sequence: TGTGCCAGCAGTGACTCCCCCGGGATGACTTTCTTT.

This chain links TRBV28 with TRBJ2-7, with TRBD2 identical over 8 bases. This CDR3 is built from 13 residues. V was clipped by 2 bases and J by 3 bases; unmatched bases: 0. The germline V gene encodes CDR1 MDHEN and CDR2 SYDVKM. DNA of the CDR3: TGTGCCAGCAGTTTAGCGGGAGGCTACGAGCAGTACTTC. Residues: CASSLAGGYEQYF.

CDR3 sequence: CASSYSGAQMDGYTF. CDR3 DNA sequence: TGTGCCAGCAGTTACTCGGGGGCGCAGATGGATGGCTACACCTTC. The V gene is TRBV6-6, the J gene TRBJ1-2; D perhaps matches TRBD1 (6 bases). From germline, CDR1 is MNHNY and CDR2 SVGAGI (reference sequence). CDR3 size: 15 residues. Trimming removed 0 bases at V and 6 bases at J, with 14 bases between.